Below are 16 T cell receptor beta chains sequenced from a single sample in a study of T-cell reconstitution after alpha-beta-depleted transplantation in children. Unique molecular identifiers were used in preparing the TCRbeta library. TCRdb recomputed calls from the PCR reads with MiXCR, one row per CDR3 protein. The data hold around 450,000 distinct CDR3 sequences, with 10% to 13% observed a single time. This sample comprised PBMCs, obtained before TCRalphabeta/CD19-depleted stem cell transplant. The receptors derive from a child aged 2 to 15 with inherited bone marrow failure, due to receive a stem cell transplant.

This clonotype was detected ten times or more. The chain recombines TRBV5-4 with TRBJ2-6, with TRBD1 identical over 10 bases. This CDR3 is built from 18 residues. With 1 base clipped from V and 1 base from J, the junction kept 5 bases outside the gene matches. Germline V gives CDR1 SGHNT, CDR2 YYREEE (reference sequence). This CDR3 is CASSLPGTGVSGANVLTF. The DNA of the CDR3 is TGTGCCAGCAGCTTGCCTGGGACAGGGGTTTCTGGGGCCAACGTCCTGACTTTC.

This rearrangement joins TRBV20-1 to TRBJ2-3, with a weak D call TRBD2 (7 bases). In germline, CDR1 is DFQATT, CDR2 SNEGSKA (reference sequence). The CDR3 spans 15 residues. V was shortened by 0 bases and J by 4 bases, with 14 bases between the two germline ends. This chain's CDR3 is CSARDGGGSADTQYF. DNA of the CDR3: TGCAGTGCTAGAGATGGGGGGGGCTCGGCAGATACGCAGTATTTT.

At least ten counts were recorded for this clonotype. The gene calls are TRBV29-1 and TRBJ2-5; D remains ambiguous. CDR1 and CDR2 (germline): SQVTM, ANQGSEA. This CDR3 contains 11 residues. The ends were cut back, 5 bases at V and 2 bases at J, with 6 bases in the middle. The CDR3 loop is CSVSVQETQYF. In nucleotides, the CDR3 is TGCAGCGTTTCGGTTCAAGAGACCCAGTACTTC.

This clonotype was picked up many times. The CDR3, as DNA: TGTGCCAGCAGCTTAGTGGGGCGAGATACGCAGTATTTT. This translates into CASSLVGRDTQYF. The chain recombines TRBV7-9 with TRBJ2-3; D possibly corresponds to TRBD1 (5 bases). The germline gives CDR1 SEHNR, CDR2 FQNEAQ (reference sequence). V was clipped by 1 base and J by 5 bases, with 7 bases between them. The CDR3 consists of 13 residues.

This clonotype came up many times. This CDR3 reads CASSATRSGSTGANVLTF. CDR3 DNA: TGCGCCAGCAGCGCCACCCGGAGCGGGAGTACTGGGGCCAACGTCCTGACTTTC. The J gene is TRBJ2-6, the V gene TRBV5-1; 8 bases line up with TRBD2. CDR1 SGHRS and CDR2 YFSETQ come from the germline V gene. This CDR3 region has 18 residues. Trimming at V came to 4 bases and at J to 2 bases, leaving 11 bases not matched to a gene.

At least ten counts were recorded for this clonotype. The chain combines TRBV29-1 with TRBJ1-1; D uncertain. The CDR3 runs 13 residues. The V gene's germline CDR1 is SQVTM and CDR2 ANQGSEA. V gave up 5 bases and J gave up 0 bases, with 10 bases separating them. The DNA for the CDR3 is TGCAGCGTTAGGGAGCTAATGAACACTGAAGCTTTCTTT. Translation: CSVRELMNTEAFF.

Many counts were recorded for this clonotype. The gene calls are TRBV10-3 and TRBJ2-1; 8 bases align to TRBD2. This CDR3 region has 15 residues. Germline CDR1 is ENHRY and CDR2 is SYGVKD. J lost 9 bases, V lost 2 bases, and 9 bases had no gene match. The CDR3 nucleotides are TGTGCCATCAGTGAGCCAAGACTAGCGTACGGTGAGCAGTTCTTC. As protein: CAISEPRLAYGEQFF.

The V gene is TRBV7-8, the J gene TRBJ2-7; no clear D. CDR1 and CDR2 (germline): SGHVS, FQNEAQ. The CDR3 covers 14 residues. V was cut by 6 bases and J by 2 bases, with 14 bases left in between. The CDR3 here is CASRPRRFPYEQYF. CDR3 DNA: TGTGCCAGCAGACCCCGCCGGTTTCCCTACGAGCAGTACTTC.

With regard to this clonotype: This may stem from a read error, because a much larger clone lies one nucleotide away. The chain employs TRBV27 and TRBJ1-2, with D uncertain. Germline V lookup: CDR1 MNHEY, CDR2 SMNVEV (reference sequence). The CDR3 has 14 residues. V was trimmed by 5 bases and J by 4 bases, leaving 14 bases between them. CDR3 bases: TGTGCCAGCAGTCCGCTCGACAATCTCTATGGCTACACCTTC. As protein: CASSPLDNLYGYTF.

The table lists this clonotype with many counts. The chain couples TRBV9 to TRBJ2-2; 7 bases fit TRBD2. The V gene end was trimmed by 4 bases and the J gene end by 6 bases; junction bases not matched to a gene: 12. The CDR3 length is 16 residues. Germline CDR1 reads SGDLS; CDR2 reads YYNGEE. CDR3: CASSPRIAREPGELFF. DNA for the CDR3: TGTGCCAGCAGCCCCCGCATTGCGCGGGAGCCCGGGGAGCTGTTTTTT. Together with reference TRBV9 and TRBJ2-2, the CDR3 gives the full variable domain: DSGVTQTPKHLITATGQRVTLRCSPRSGDLSVYWYQQSLDQGLQFLIQYYNGEERAKGNILERFSAQQFPDLHSELNLSSLELGDSALYFCASSPRIAREPGELFFGEGSRLTVL.

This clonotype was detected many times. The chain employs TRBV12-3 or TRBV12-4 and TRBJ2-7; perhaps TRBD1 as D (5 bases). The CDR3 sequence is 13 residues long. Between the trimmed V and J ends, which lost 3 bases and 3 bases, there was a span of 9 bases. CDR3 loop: CASSFREVYEQYF. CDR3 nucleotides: TGTGCCAGCAGTTTCAGGGAAGTCTACGAGCAGTACTTC.

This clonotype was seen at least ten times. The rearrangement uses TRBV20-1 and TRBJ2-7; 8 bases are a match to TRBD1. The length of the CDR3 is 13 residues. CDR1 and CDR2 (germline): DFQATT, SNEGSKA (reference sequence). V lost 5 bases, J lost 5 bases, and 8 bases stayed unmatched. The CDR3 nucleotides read TGCAGTGCTGTCGGACAGGGTAGGAACGAGCAGTACTTC. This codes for CSAVGQGRNEQYF.

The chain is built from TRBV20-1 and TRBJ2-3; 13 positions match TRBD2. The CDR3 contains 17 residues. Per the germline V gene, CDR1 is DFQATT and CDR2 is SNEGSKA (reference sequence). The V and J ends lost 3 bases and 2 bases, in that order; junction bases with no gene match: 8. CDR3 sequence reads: CSARETGLAGTTDTQYF. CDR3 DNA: TGCAGTGCTAGGGAAACGGGACTAGCGGGAACCACAGATACGCAGTATTTT.

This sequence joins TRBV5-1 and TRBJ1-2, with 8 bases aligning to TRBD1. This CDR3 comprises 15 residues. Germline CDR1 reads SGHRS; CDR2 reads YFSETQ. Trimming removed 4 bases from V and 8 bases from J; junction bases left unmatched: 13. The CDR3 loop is CASSGGTGGGRGYTF. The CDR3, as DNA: TGCGCCAGCAGCGGGGGGACAGGAGGGGGCCGAGGCTACACCTTC.

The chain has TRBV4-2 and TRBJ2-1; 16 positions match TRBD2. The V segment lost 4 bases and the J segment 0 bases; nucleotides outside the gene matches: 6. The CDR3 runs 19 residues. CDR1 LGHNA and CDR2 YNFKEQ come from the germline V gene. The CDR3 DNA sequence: TGTGCCAGCAGCCGAGAGGGACTAGCGGGAGGGAGCTCCTACAATGAGCAGTTCTTC. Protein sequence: CASSREGLAGGSSYNEQFF.

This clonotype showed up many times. The CDR3 coding sequence is TGTGCCAGCAGCTCCCCCCTTGTGGTGTGGGAGCAGTACTTC. It yields the protein CASSSPLVVWEQYF. The rearrangement links TRBV7-9 to TRBJ2-7, with D hard to call. Germline lookup yields CDR1 SEHNR and CDR2 FQNEAQ (reference sequence). This CDR3 has 14 amino acids. The V end was cut by 4 bases, the J end by 7 bases, with 17 bases between.